The T cell receptor (beta chain) described here comes from a study of blood T cells in healthy people across ages. The second PCR ran roughly 7 to 12 cycles with a sample-barcoded 5' primer and J-beta primers. TCRdb ran MiXCR on the 5' RACE reads and lists one entry per CDR3 protein. The top ten clones hold about 11% of a sample with roughly 1.6 million distinct CDR3 sequences, about 35% of them seen once. The germline V gene encodes CDR1 LNHNV and CDR2 YYDKDF (reference sequence). Trimming pared 0 bases from V and 7 bases from J, leaving 13 bases between. This CDR3 is built from 14 residues. The TCR originated in a woman in her twenties or thirties in good health. The sequenced sample consisted of blood. The J gene is TRBJ2-7, the V gene TRBV15; no firm D call. In nucleotides, the CDR3 is TGTGCCACCAGCAGAGATTTGTTAGCTGGGGAGCAGTACTTC. It yields the protein CATSRDLLAGEQYF.